This TCR beta chain was captured in a study of blood T cell repertoires in COVID-19 (dated by TCRdb to the early 2020s). With respect to the entire study: Collaborator samples came from the United States, Italy and Spain and covered acute and convalescent phases of COVID-19. The prospective study material was composed of cDNA or gDNA derived from T cells, B-cell-depleted T cells, or PBMCs. Subjects who had been exposed to COVID-19, were actively infected with it, or had recovered from it provided the deeply sampled blood TCRbeta repertoires that made up the dataset. The repertoires were released in a freely available public database intended as a resource for research on the immune response to SARS-CoV-2. The samples were drawn from two sources: the first 160 participants of the ongoing ImmuneRACE study, and about 1,300 subjects contributed by 6 global collaborators. Sample metadata almost always included a de-identified subject ID, COVID-19 status, age in years and sex. Where available, HLA class I and class II types were obtained from metadata supplied by the sample provider rather than from assay-based typing. Study-wide conclusions, independent of this receptor: The quantity of clinical and demographic metadata differed by source and by participant and was supplied without curation.

A note on this clone: Its target antigen remains unknown. No much larger clone exists at a distance of one base, and base qualities are not known.

V lost 0 bases and J lost 4 bases, and the count of bases not matched to a germline gene is 6. The CDR3 has 15 amino acids, counting the end cysteine and phenylalanine. CDR3 DNA only is kept here, 45 bases in frame from base 1. The germline V gene yields SGDLS for CDR1 and YYNGEE for CDR2. TCRbeta CDR3 regions were amplified from genomic DNA using the immunoSEQ Assay, a bias-controlled multiplex PCR. For the original study's pipeline: The number of nucleated cells in each sample was estimated by amplification of reference gene primers within the assay. Sequence reads were collapsed and filtered to measure the absolute abundance of every unique TCRbeta CDR3 rearrangement. For each sample, productive Simpson clonality was calculated as the square root of Simpson's diversity index across productive rearrangements. The immuneACCESS repertoire file appears here via TCRdb, limited to in-frame rearrangements. These files lack a portion of the clones; in checked studies, under half of the deficit traces to unresolved V genes, and the cause of the others is not known. The DNA was the basis for D and trimming; V, J and clone size are from that table. The sample table records tens of thousands of clones; about 91% of these occur just once. Roughly 8.1% of the sample rests with the top ten.

Each collaborating institution followed its own protocols to collect whole blood in K2EDTA tubes. Collaborator samples were shipped for TCRbeta analysis as frozen whole blood, isolated PBMCs, or DNA extracted from either sample type. The sequenced sample consisted of peripheral blood. The rearranged chain carries TRBV9 and TRBJ2-7; 8 nucleotides in the junction match TRBD2. This clonotype was sampled from a woman aged 70 to 79 with acute or convalescent COVID-19. The nucleotide sequence reads TGTGCCAGCAGCGTAGGAGCGGGGGATTCTTACGAGCAGTACTTC. This codes for CASSVGAGDSYEQYF.